The clone carrying this T cell receptor (beta chain) turned up a few times. What it binds is not known. CDR1 is GTSNPN and CDR2 is SVGIG in the germline V gene (reference sequence). Trimming cost V 5 bases and J 3 bases; bases outside gene matches: 11. This CDR3 region has 15 residues. The data derive from a study of Graves' ophthalmopathy and Graves' hyperthyroidism. The wider study: No treatment had been given when peripheral blood was collected at initial diagnosis.

RNA transcripts were the template, and TCR beta CDR3 regions were amplified from them. Second-round multiplex PCR followed a first-round RT-PCR using HTBI primers. Each CDR3 protein gets one entry after TCRdb re-called the multiplex PCR reads with MiXCR. This table has some 410,000 distinct CDR3 sequences, about 21% appearing once. Diagnostic conclusions were grounded in clinical symptoms, serum thyroxine, TRAb, thyroid ultrasound and orbital computed tomography. Someone took the PBMCs out of about 9.7 ml of fresh peripheral blood. Findings and caveats of the study: Distinction of ophthalmopathy from stable hyperthyroidism by a 13-signature model reached 85% to 90% sensitivity and 65% to 83% specificity.

The sequence derives from a woman under 30 with stable Graves' hyperthyroidism. The chain links TRBV30 to TRBJ2-5; 8 positions match TRBD2. Sequenced: peripheral blood. As DNA, the CDR3 is TGTGCCTGGGCCATAGCGGGACGCTGGAAAGAGACCCAGTACTTC. Translated, it gives CAWAIAGRWKETQYF.